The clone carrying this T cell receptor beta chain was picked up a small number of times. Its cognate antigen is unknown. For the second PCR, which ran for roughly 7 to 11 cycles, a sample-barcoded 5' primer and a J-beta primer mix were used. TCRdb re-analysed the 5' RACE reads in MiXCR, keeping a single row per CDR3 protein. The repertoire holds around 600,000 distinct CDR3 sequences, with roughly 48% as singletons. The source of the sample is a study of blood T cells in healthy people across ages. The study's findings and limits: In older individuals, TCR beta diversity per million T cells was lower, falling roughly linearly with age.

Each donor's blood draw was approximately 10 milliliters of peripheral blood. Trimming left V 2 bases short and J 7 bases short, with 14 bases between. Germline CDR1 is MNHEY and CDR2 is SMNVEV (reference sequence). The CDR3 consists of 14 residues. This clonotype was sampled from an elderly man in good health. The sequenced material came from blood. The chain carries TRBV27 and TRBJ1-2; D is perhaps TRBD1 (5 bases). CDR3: CASSLAGKGAGYTF. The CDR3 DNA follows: TGTGCCAGCAGTTTAGCAGGGAAGGGAGCTGGCTACACCTTC.